This T cell receptor (beta chain) was retrieved from a study of type 1 regulatory T cells. Notes on the study in general: Type 1 regulatory T cells had a more restricted TCR repertoire than non-type 1 regulatory T cells.

V shed 3 bases and J shed 1 base, with 9 bases lying between them. The CDR3 has 14 residues. The germline V gene encodes CDR1 SNHLY and CDR2 FYNNEI. To note about this clonotype: Its matching antigen is unknown.

TCRdb analysed the reads with MiXCR anew, one entry per CDR3 protein. This sample yields about 67,000 distinct CDR3 sequences, of which roughly half are seen a single time; more than 2% belongs to the top ten. The origin of this receptor is a human donor in good health. The chain recombines TRBV2 with TRBJ1-1; D not certain. The sample was cultured non-Tr1 T cells, either the whole culture or a sorted T cell fraction (not recorded which). The CDR3 DNA is TGTGCCAGCAGTGAGTTGGCGGCGAACACTGAAGCTTTCTTT. It codes for CASSELAANTEAFF.